A single sample gave rise to the 2 T cell receptor beta chains below, sequenced in a study of synovial regulatory T cells in juvenile arthritis. Measured with immunoSEQ multiplex PCR; TCRdb has only the in-frame clones, and not every one. This repertoire includes 7,500 to 10,000 clones. The sequenced material came from Treg cells from blood. The subset here: remaining (HLA-DR-negative) circulating blood Treg cells. Every receptor here comes from a donor between 2 and 29 years old with juvenile idiopathic arthritis.

The chain carries TRBV6-5 and TRBJ2-7; TCRdb outputs TRBD1, but without DNA this stays unchecked. Germline lookup yields CDR1 MNHEY and CDR2 SVGAGI. The CDR3 runs 13 residues. The entry carries no DNA sequence. CDR3 protein: CASRRTGTYEQYF.

This chain connects TRBV28 to TRBJ1-5. The CDR3 length is 13 residues. No DNA appears here. CDR1 MDHEN and CDR2 SYDVKM come from the germline V gene. CDR3 sequence reads: CASSLSSSQPQHF.